This entry is about one T cell receptor beta chain. This entry is derived from a study of T cells of healthy individuals. In TCRdb, the 5' RACE reads were re-called with MiXCR into one record per CDR3 protein. The sample gives more than 85,000 distinct CDR3 sequences, approximately 15% of which show up once; roughly 6.1% is in the top ten. CDR1 and CDR2 (germline): SGHVS, FNYEAQ. V shed 1 base and J shed 4 bases, with 10 bases lying between them. The CDR3 has 14 residues. The chain carries TRBV7-6 and TRBJ1-2, with D uncertain. This sequence was found in a human donor in good health. The CDR3 coding sequence is TGTGCCAGCAGCTTAGTAGGCAGGTCCTATGGCTACACCTTC. Amino acid sequence: CASSLVGRSYGYTF.